Listed below are T cell receptor beta chains from one sample, sequenced in a study of graft-versus-host responses after intestinal transplantation. The data were produced by immunoSEQ multiplex PCR, yet TCRdb's version contains in-frame clones alone and is incomplete. The table has fewer than 95,000 clones, around 93% seen once. Their specific antigens are unknown. The sample was unstimulated CD8+ T cells sorted from spleen or lymph node cells, taken before intestinal transplant. The receptor set was obtained from a human donor who received an intestinal transplant. Each CDR3 is given without its conserved first and last residue. The order of the fields is V gene, J gene, CDR3 protein.

>TRBV7-9|TRBJ2-3
ASSLGIAGGLDTQY
>TRBV29-1|TRBJ2-7
SVVGQMTYEQY
>TRBV27|TRBJ2-3
ASSFGLAGVTQY
>TRBV29-1|TRBJ1-2
SVVQGPNYGYT
>TRBV19|TRBJ2-7
ASREGSSYEQY
>TRBV29-1|TRBJ2-5
SVETGSQETQY
>TRBV7-9|TRBJ2-7
ASSLGGAGSEQY
>TRBV18|TRBJ2-7
ASSGTGTHEQY
>TRBV27|TRBJ2-7
ASGPYEQY
>TRBV30|TRBJ2-7
AWSEGQGAYEQY
>TRBV7-2|TRBJ2-3
ASSFLLSSGGAEDTQY
>TRBV11-2|TRBJ2-7
ASSLVLLAGVAGAEQY
>TRBV11-3|TRBJ2-7
ASSPPSTSGYEQY
>TRBV4-3|TRBJ1-6
ASSNRQVDSPLH
>TRBV13|TRBJ2-3
ASSWRAGGHTDTQY
>TRBV5-5|TRBJ2-7
ASSLEDSSSYEQY
>TRBV21-1|TRBJ1-2
ASTQRLYGYT
>TRBV23-1|TRBJ1-5
ASSQGSQGRSNQPQH
>TRBV19|TRBJ2-6
ASSPSSDTLSGANVLT
>TRBV27|TRBJ1-5
ASSLWGRNSNQPQH
>TRBV19|TRBJ1-4
ASSRARATNEKLF
>TRBV19|TRBJ1-4
ASSPRPYEKLF
>TRBV4-3|TRBJ2-3
ASSQDYYGESTDTQY
>TRBV27|TRBJ1-6
ASSLAGANSPLH
>TRBV27|TRBJ2-5
ASSPGTAFDQETQY